The 11 T cell receptor beta chains in this list originate from one sample, sequenced in a study of graft-versus-host responses after intestinal transplantation. The method was immunoSEQ multiplex PCR; TCRdb's version includes in-frame clones alone and lacks a portion of them. The table lists some 22,000 clones, about 57% of them singletons. Specimen: alloreactive CD4+ T cells from a mixed lymphocyte reaction culture, collected before intestinal transplant. Subset in this sample: CFSE-low proliferating T cells sorted from roughly 6-day pre-transplant mixed lymphocyte reaction (GvH or HvG direction). The source is a human patient who received an intestinal transplant.

This clone came up a few times. The chain recombines TRBV29-1 with TRBJ1-1; no definite D call. V shed 1 base and J shed 0 bases, with 12 bases lying between them. Germline loops: CDR1 SQVTM, CDR2 ANQGSEA. The CDR3 covers 15 residues. The CDR3 DNA follows: TGCAGCGTTGAAGTTCGACGGAGTATGAACACTGAAGCTTTCTTT. This gives the protein CSVEVRRSMNTEAFF.

The chain couples TRBV15 to TRBJ1-1; no clear D gene. Per the germline V gene, CDR1 is LNHNV and CDR2 is YYDKDF (reference sequence). This CDR3 region has 13 residues. The V and J ends lost 0 bases and 6 bases respectively, with 8 bases between them. The CDR3 protein is CATSRDRRPEAFF. CDR3 DNA: TGTGCCACCAGCAGAGATCGGAGGCCTGAAGCTTTCTTT.

V usage is TRBV5-6 and J usage is TRBJ2-5, with 11 bases matching TRBD2. Germline trimming cut 3 bases from V and 1 base from J; bases unmatched to any gene: 5. Germline loops: CDR1 SGHDT, CDR2 YYEEEE. The CDR3 is 16 amino acids. The CDR3 DNA reads TGTGCCAGCAGCTCCATTAGCGGGGGGGCCCAAGAGACCCAGTACTTC. It is translated as CASSSISGGAQETQYF.

The genes are TRBV6-1 and TRBJ1-2; TRBD1 matches 9 bases. CDR1 and CDR2 (germline): MNHNS, SASEGT. The CDR3 loop spans 14 amino acids. With 7 bases clipped from V and 8 bases from J, the junction kept 11 bases outside the gene matches. The CDR3 spells CASNNPGQGKGYTF. Here the CDR3 DNA reads TGTGCCAGCAACAATCCGGGACAGGGTAAAGGCTACACCTTC.

This clone showed up just a few times. This chain connects TRBV6-5 to TRBJ2-7; D unresolved. CDR3 length: 12 residues. Deletions cut 2 bases from V and 7 bases from J, with 9 bases between. In germline, CDR1 is MNHEY, CDR2 SVGAGI. CDR3 nucleotide sequence: TGTGCCAGCAGTTACGTTGCGGTAGAGCAGTACTTC. Its translation: CASSYVAVEQYF.

This chain joins TRBV27 and TRBJ2-7, with TRBD1 identical over 7 bases. V shed 6 bases, J shed 6 bases, and the junction held 8 bases outside the gene matches. CDR3 size: 13 residues. Germline V gene data show CDR1 as MNHEY and CDR2 as SMNVEV (reference sequence). The CDR3: CASRITGAGEQYF. The CDR3 DNA follows: TGTGCCAGCAGGATTACAGGGGCAGGCGAGCAGTACTTC.

The gene calls are TRBV19 and TRBJ1-5; TRBD1 is a possible D gene (5 bases). There are 14 residues in the CDR3. Germline CDR1 and CDR2: LNHDA and SQIVND (reference sequence). With 2 bases removed from V and 6 bases from J, the gap between germline ends came to 11 bases. Written as DNA, the CDR3 is TGTGCCAGTAGTATACAGGGATACGGTCAGCCCCAGCATTTT. It specifies CASSIQGYGQPQHF.

The genes are TRBV6-1 and TRBJ1-2, with 8 nucleotides matching TRBD1. Germline V gene sequence: CDR1 MNHNS, CDR2 SASEGT. The CDR3 totals 13 residues. Unmatched junction bases numbered 8, after V lost 6 bases and J lost 8 bases. CDR3 loop: CASSAPTGVGYTF. In DNA, the CDR3 is TGTGCCAGCAGCGCACCGACAGGGGTCGGCTACACCTTC.

The chain uses TRBV30 and TRBJ2-5, with 8 nucleotides matching TRBD2. The V gene's germline CDR1 is GTSNPN and CDR2 SVGIG (reference sequence). The CDR3 is 13 amino acids. Trimming took 3 bases from V and 1 from J; bases not matched to a gene: 1. The CDR3 reads CAWSGGAQETQYF. The CDR3, as DNA: TGTGCCTGGAGCGGGGGGGCCCAAGAGACCCAGTACTTC.

In its sample, this clone was seen a few times. The V gene is TRBV30, the J gene TRBJ2-2, with D possibly matching TRBD1 (6 bases). This CDR3 has 14 amino acids. The V end was cut by 4 bases, the J end by 3 bases, with 12 bases between. From germline, CDR1 is GTSNPN and CDR2 SVGIG (reference sequence). The CDR3 coding sequence is TGTGCCTGGAACAGGGTGGCGTACACCGGGGAGCTGTTTTTT. Protein: CAWNRVAYTGELFF.

This clone was counted a few times. V and J are TRBV7-7 and TRBJ2-2, with a weak D call TRBD2 (5 bases). Trimming cost V 3 bases and J 4 bases, with 9 bases left between them. CDR1 is SSHAT, CDR2 FNYEAQ, per germline (reference sequence). This CDR3 region has 14 residues. The CDR3 protein is CASSFLEGTGELFF. The CDR3, as DNA: TGTGCCAGCAGCTTTCTTGAGGGCACCGGGGAGCTGTTTTTT.